These 6 T cell receptor beta chains were sequenced from one sample in a study of T cell responses to AZD1222 COVID-19 vaccine. Clones were read by immunoSEQ multiplex PCR, and TCRdb kept only the in-frame ones, dropping some. The data hold some 100,000 clones, with over 75% observed a single time. Source: peripheral blood, taken on day 0 of MenACWY control vaccination. These receptors all come from an adult in good health.

The gene calls are TRBV4-3 and TRBJ1-3, with TRBD1 matching 9 bases. The CDR3 extends over 15 amino acids. Trimming cost V 4 bases and J 2 bases; bases outside gene matches: 3. Per the germline V gene, CDR1 is LGHNA and CDR2 is YSLEER. Here the CDR3 DNA reads TGCGCCAGCAGCCGGGGGGACAGGGCTGGAAACACCATATATTTT. The encoded protein is CASSRGDRAGNTIYF.

CDR3 amino acids: CSVEGSTDTQYF. The CDR3 nucleotides are TGCAGCGTTGAAGGCAGCACAGATACGCAGTATTTT. This chain uses TRBV29-1 with TRBJ2-3; D remains unclear. The ends were cut back, 1 base at V and 0 bases at J, with 2 bases in the middle. The length of the CDR3 is 12 residues. CDR1 and CDR2 (germline): SQVTM, ANQGSEA.

The rearrangement joins TRBV19 to TRBJ1-3, with D perhaps matching TRBD1 (5 bases). Trimming removed 5 bases from V and 4 bases from J, with 15 bases in between. This CDR3 is 15 amino acids long. CDR1 and CDR2 (germline): LNHDA, SQIVND (reference sequence). The CDR3 here is CASSAGTSGGNTIYF. The CDR3 nucleotides are TGTGCCAGTAGTGCCGGGACCTCAGGGGGAAACACCATATATTTT.

The chain employs TRBV7-2 and TRBJ2-6; D not certain. In germline, CDR1 is SGHTA, CDR2 FQGNSA. There are 14 residues in the CDR3. The ends were cut back, 5 bases at V and 0 bases at J, with 5 bases in the middle. The CDR3 DNA reads as TGTGCCAGCAGCCCCTTCTCTGGGGCCAACGTCCTGACTTTC. It specifies CASSPFSGANVLTF.

The chain combines TRBV28 with TRBJ2-5; D tentatively fits TRBD1 or TRBD2 (6 bases each). The CDR3 is made up of 18 amino acids. V was cut by 2 bases and J by 1 base, with 20 bases left in between. Germline values: CDR1 MDHEN, CDR2 SYDVKM. CDR3 sequence: CASSLLRLRRGGQETQYF. The CDR3 DNA is TGTGCCAGCAGTTTACTCCGTCTCCGCAGGGGAGGCCAAGAGACCCAGTACTTC.

The chain combines TRBV11-2 with TRBJ2-5; tentatively, D is TRBD2 (5 bases). Germline V CDR1 and CDR2: SGHAT, FQNNGV. The CDR3 totals 13 residues. V lost 2 bases and J 6 bases, leaving 10 bases between the germline ends. The CDR3 protein is CASSLRPGKTQYF. The CDR3 nucleotides read TGTGCCAGCAGCTTACGCCCCGGGAAGACCCAGTACTTC.